A selection of T cell receptor beta chains follows, all from one sample in a study of CD4 and CD8 cells across lung adenocarcinoma regions. Each CDR3 protein is one row after TCRdb ran MiXCR on the PCR reads. This table has approximately 10,000 distinct CDR3 sequences, 35% to 60% appearing once. Sequencing input: CD8+ T cells from the margin of a lung tumor. The receptors were gathered from a male donor with lung adenocarcinoma. The CD4 and CD8 labels of this study may be unreliable. Each CDR3 is given with its conserved first and last residue. Fields, in order: J gene, V gene, D gene, clone size, CDR3 DNA, CDR3 protein. The D gene is left open where the match is weak. Rows may omit the clone size; those that give it use once, few, many or a size class.

TRBJ2-1,TRBV6-5,-,large,TGTGCCAGCAGTTACCGTGGGATAGGTTCCTACAATGAGCAGTTCTTC,CASSYRGIGSYNEQFF
TRBJ1-2,TRBV6-1,-,few,TGTGCCAGCAGTGAAGCGCAGGGGGGCTACACCTTC,CASSEAQGGYTF
TRBJ2-7,TRBV4-1,-,-,TGCGCCAGCAGCCATTCTCTGCCGGGACTTAGCTCGTACGAGCAGTACTTC,CASSHSLPGLSSYEQYF
TRBJ1-2,TRBV27,-,few,TGTGCCAGCAGTACCTCCGGGGGCCCAGCTAACTATGGCTACACCTTC,CASSTSGGPANYGYTF
TRBJ2-6,TRBV10-1,TRBD1,few,TGCGCCAGCAGCGTAGGGGGCGCTGGGGCCAACGTCCTGACTTTC,CASSVGGAGANVLTF
TRBJ2-1,TRBV7-9,TRBD2,-,TGTGCCAGCAGCTTAAGCTTAGCGGGGTCCTACAATGAGCAGTTCTTC,CASSLSLAGSYNEQFF
TRBJ2-1,TRBV6-1,-,-,TGTGCCAGCAGTGAAGGGGGCATCGGGGAGCAGTTCTTC,CASSEGGIGEQFF
TRBJ2-1,TRBV9,-,-,TGTGCCAGCAGCGTAGTTGAGGATAACAATGAGCAGTTCTTC,CASSVVEDNNEQFF
TRBJ2-6,TRBV6-1,-,once,TGTGCCAGCAGTCCGCAGCTGGCTGGGGCCAACGTGCAGACTTTC,CASSPQLAGANVQTF
TRBJ1-1,TRBV4-1,-,-,TGCGCCAGCAGCCAAGATAAGGGACCGAACACTGAAGCTTTCTTT,CASSQDKGPNTEAFF
TRBJ2-3,TRBV10-2,TRBD2,-,TGTGCGGTTTCTGGGGGGGGGGACCCAGAGACGCAGTATTTT,CAVSGGGDPETQYF
TRBJ2-3,TRBV5-1,TRBD1,few,TGCGCCAGCACCAGCGGACAGGGTTTAGATACGCAGTATTTT,CASTSGQGLDTQYF
TRBJ2-1,TRBV10-3,TRBD2,-,TGTGCCATCAGACTAGCGGCCTACAATGAGCAGTTCTTC,CAIRLAAYNEQFF
TRBJ1-6,TRBV6-1,-,-,TGTGCCAGCAGTGGAACAAGGGCCCTAAATTCACCCCTCCACTTT,CASSGTRALNSPLHF
TRBJ2-5,TRBV10-1,-,-,TGCGCCAGCAGGGGGGCCGGGCGGCGTGCCCAAAAGACCCAGTACTTC,CASRGAGRRAQKTQYF
TRBJ1-4,TRBV6-1,-,many,TGTGCCAGCAGTGAATGGGCGAACAGGGTTCAAAAACTGTTTTTT,CASSEWANRVQKLFF
TRBJ2-3,TRBV11-3,-,-,TGTGCCAGCAGCTTAGGGGCTTTTGGCACAGATACGCAGTATTTT,CASSLGAFGTDTQYF
TRBJ2-5,TRBV11-2,-,-,TGTGCCAGCAGCTCGTGGGAGACCCAGTACTTC,CASSSWETQYF
TRBJ2-3,TRBV6-1,TRBD2,many,TGTGCCAGCAGGGGACTAGCGGACAACACAGATACGCAGTATTTT,CASRGLADNTDTQYF
TRBJ2-2,TRBV25-1,-,-,TGTGCCAGCAGTGAAGACGGATTTACCGGGGAGCTGTTTTTT,CASSEDGFTGELFF
TRBJ1-6,TRBV11-1,-,many,TGTGCCAGCAGCTCCAGGGAGGATTCACCCCTCCACTTT,CASSSREDSPLHF
TRBJ2-5,TRBV9,TRBD2,few,TGTGCCAGCAGCGTGGCTAGCGGGGGCCCCGTGGGAGAGACCCAGTACTTC,CASSVASGGPVGETQYF
TRBJ2-6,TRBV6-1,TRBD1,medium-sized,TGTGCCAGCAGCCGGGACAGGGGTGGGTTACCTGGGGCCAACGTCCTGACTTTC,CASSRDRGGLPGANVLTF
TRBJ2-7,TRBV6-1,TRBD1,many,TGTGCCAGCACCATTACAGGGGGAGAGCAGTACTTC,CASTITGGEQYF
TRBJ2-1,TRBV27,TRBD2,many,TGTGCCAGCAGTACGGGACTAGCCAGATCAGGACGCTACAATGAGCAGTTCTTC,CASSTGLARSGRYNEQFF
TRBJ2-3,TRBV6-6,-,medium-sized,TGTGCCAGCAGTTACGGGGTACTAACTAGCACAGATACGCAGTATTTT,CASSYGVLTSTDTQYF
TRBJ2-3,TRBV6-5,-,-,TGTGCCAGCAGTTACCAGGGTGTAGGGGGGAATGCGCAGTATTTT,CASSYQGVGGNAQYF
TRBJ2-1,TRBV6-5,-,-,TGTGCCAGCAGTTACATCGGCGGAGACAATGAGCAGTTCTTC,CASSYIGGDNEQFF
TRBJ2-5,TRBV7-3,TRBD2,many,TGTGCCAGCAGCTTGGGACTAGCGGAAGAGACCCAGTACTTC,CASSLGLAEETQYF
TRBJ2-2,TRBV6-5,-,-,TGTGCCAGCAGTTACCGAACCAGCGGGGAGCTGTTTTTT,CASSYRTSGELFF
TRBJ2-5,TRBV6-1,TRBD1,few,TGTGCCAGCAGACAAGGGACAGGTGATCTCCTTCAGTACTTC,CASRQGTGDLLQYF
TRBJ2-5,TRBV12-3/TRBV12-4,-,once,TGTGCCAGCAGTAGCGGGCCATACAATGAGCAGTACTTC,CASSSGPYNEQYF
TRBJ2-3,TRBV20-1,TRBD2,-,TGCAGTGCGGAGACTAGCGGGAGTACAGATACGCAGTATTTT,CSAETSGSTDTQYF
TRBJ2-1,TRBV27,-,few,TGTGCCAGCAGTTCAGGACGGCTTAGGTGGGTGCAGTTCTTC,CASSSGRLRWVQFF
TRBJ2-5,TRBV7-3,-,medium-sized,TGTGCCAGCAGCGGAGGGAGTGGAGAGACCCAGTACTTC,CASSGGSGETQYF
TRBJ2-5,TRBV11-1,-,-,TGTGCCAGCAGCTACGGGTTGCAAGAGGCGCAGTACTTC,CASSYGLQEAQYF
TRBJ2-5,TRBV7-7,-,-,TGTGCTAGCAGCTCGGACCAAGAGACCCAGTACTTC,CASSSDQETQYF
TRBJ2-1,TRBV12-3/TRBV12-4,-,medium-sized,TGTGCCAGCAGTTTGGACCGTACCAGCTACAATGAGCAGTTCTTC,CASSLDRTSYNEQFF
TRBJ2-3,TRBV12-3/TRBV12-4,-,-,TGTGCCAGCAGTTTAGCCTGGCAGCCTACGCCTACCACAGATACGCAGTATTTT,CASSLAWQPTPTTDTQYF
TRBJ2-3,TRBV5-8,-,-,TGTGCCAGCAGCTTGGGACGGGGGCCAGGTACGCAGTATTTT,CASSLGRGPGTQYF
TRBJ2-5,TRBV24-1,TRBD1,few,TGTGCCACCAGTGATTTGACCAGGGGGGAGACCCAGTACTTC,CATSDLTRGETQYF
TRBJ2-3,TRBV6-1,TRBD1,-,TGTGCCAGCCGATGGACAGGGGGCCTAGATACGCAGTATTTT,CASRWTGGLDTQYF
TRBJ2-7,TRBV6-1,-,once,TGTGCCAGCAGTAGGGACACGAACGGCGAGCAGTACTTC,CASSRDTNGEQYF
TRBJ2-3,TRBV7-9,-,many,TGTGCCAGCAGCTCACGAGAGGCGAACACAGATACGCAGTATTTT,CASSSREANTDTQYF
TRBJ2-3,TRBV6-1,TRBD2,few,TGTGCCAGCAGGAACCCTAGCGGGGCGTTCACAGATACGCAGTATTTT,CASRNPSGAFTDTQYF
TRBJ2-3,TRBV12-3/TRBV12-4,TRBD2,-,TGTGCCAGCAGTTTAGTAGAGCGGGAGGGGACAGATACGCAGTATTTT,CASSLVEREGTDTQYF
TRBJ2-2,TRBV12-3/TRBV12-4,TRBD1,-,TGTGCCGGTGGGGACAGTGTGAACACCGGGGAGCTGTTTTTT,CAGGDSVNTGELFF
TRBJ2-3,TRBV11-3,-,few,TGTGCCAGCAGCTTAGGAGGGGGAGGCGGCACAAATACGCAGTATTTT,CASSLGGGGGTNTQYF
TRBJ2-7,TRBV5-1,TRBD2,-,TGCGCCAGCAGCATCCTGTGGGGGGAGGGTCACGAGCAGTACTTC,CASSILWGEGHEQYF
TRBJ1-2,TRBV10-3,TRBD1,-,TGTGCCATCAGTACTTCGACAGGGATTACCTATGGCTACACCTTC,CAISTSTGITYGYTF
TRBJ2-7,TRBV7-2,-,many,TGTGCCAGTTCTGAGCGTCCCCTCACCGAGCAGTACTTC,CASSERPLTEQYF